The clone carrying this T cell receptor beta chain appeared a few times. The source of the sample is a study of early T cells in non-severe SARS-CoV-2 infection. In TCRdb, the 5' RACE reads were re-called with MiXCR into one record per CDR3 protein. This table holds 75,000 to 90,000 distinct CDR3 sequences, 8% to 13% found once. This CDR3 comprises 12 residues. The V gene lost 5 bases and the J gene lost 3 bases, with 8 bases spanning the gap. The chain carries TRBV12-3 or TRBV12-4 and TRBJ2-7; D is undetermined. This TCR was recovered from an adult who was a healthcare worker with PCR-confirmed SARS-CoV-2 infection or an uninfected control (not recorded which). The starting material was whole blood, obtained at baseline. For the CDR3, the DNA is TGTGCCAGCAGTAATGGGGTCTACGAGCAGTACTTC. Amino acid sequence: CASSNGVYEQYF.